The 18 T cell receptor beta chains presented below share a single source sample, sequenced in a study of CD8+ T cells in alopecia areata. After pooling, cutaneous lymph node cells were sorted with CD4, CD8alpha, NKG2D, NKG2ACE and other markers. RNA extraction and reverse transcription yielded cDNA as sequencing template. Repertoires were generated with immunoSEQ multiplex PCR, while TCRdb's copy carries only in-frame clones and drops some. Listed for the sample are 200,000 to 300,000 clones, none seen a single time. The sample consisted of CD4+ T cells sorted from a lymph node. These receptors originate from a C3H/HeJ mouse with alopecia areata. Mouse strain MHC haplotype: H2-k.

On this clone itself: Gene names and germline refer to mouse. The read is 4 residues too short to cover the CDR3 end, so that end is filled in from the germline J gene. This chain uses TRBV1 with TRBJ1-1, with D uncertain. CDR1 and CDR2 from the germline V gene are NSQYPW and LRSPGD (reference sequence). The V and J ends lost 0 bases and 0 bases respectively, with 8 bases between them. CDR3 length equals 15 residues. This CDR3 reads CTCSADRQANTEVFF. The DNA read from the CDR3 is TGCACCTGCAGTGCAGATCGGCAGGCAAACACA.

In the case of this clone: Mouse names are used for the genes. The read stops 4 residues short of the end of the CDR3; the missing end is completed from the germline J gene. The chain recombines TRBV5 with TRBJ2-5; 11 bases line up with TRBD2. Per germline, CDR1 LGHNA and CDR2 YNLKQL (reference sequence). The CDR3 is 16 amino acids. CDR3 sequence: CASSPLHWGGADTQYF. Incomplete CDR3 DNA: TGTGCCAGCAGCCCCCTACACTGGGGGGGCGCGGAC.

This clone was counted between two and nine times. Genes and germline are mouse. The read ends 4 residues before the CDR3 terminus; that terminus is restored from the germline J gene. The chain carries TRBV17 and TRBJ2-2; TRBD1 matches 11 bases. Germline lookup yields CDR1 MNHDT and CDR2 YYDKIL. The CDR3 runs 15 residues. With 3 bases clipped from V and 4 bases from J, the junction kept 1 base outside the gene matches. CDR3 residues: CASSRGQGGTGQLYF. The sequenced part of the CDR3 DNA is TGTGCTAGCAGTAGGGGACAGGGGGGCACCGGG. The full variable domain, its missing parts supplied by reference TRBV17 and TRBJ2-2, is DTTVKQNPRYKLARVGKPVNLICSQTMNHDTMYWYQKKPNQAPKLLLFYYDKILNREADTFEKFQSSRPNNSFCSLYIGSAGLEYSAMYLCASSRGQGGTGQLYFGEGSKLTVL.

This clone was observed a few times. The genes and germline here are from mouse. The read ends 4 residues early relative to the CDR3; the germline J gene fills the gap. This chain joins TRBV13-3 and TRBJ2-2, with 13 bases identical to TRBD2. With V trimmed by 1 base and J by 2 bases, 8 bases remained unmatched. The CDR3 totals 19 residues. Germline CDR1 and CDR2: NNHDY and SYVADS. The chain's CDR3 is CASSDPRTGGAGNTGQLYF. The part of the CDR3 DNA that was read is TGTGCCAGCAGTGATCCTCGGACTGGGGGGGCCGGGAACACCGGG.

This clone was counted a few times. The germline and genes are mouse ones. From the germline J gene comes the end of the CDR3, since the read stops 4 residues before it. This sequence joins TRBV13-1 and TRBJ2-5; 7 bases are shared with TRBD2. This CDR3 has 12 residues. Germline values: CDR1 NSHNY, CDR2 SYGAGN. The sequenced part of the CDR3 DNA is TGTGCCAGCAATGGGGGGTCGGAC. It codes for CASNGGSD. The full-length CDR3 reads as CASNGGSDTQYF.

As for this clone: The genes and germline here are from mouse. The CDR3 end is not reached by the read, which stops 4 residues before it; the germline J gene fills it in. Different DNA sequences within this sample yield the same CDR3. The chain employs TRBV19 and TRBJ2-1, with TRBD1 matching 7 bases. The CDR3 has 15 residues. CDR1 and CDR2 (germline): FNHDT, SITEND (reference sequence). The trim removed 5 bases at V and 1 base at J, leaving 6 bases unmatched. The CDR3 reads CASSTPGQNYAEQFF. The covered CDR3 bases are TGTGCCAGCAGCACTCCGGGACAGAACTATGCT. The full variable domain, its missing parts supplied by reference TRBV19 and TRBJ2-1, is GGIITQTPKFLIGQEGQKLTLKCQQNFNHDTMYWYRQDSGKGLRLIYYSITENDLQKGDLSEGYDASREKKSSFSLTVTSAQKNEMAVFLCASSTPGQNYAEQFFGPGTRLTVL.

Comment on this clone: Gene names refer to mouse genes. CDR3 bases read: TGTGCCAGCAGTTCCCAGGGGAGCCTCTATGCT. This translates into CASSSQGSLYA. The CDR3, in full, reads CASSSQGSLYAEQFF. The genes are TRBV19 and TRBJ2-1; D is perhaps TRBD1 (6 bases). The read is 4 residues too short to cover the CDR3 end, so that end is filled in from the germline J gene. CDR1 and CDR2 (germline): FNHDT, SITEND (reference sequence). The CDR3 has 15 amino acids. Between the trimmed V and J ends, which lost 4 bases and 3 bases, there was a span of 14 bases.

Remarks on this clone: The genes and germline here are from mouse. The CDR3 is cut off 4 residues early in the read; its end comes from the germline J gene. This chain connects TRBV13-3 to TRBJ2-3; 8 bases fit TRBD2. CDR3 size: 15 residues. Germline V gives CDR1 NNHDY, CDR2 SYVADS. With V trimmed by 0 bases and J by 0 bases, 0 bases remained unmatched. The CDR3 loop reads CASSDGLGSAETLYF. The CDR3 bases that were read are TGTGCCAGCAGTGATGGACTGGGGAGTGCAGAA.

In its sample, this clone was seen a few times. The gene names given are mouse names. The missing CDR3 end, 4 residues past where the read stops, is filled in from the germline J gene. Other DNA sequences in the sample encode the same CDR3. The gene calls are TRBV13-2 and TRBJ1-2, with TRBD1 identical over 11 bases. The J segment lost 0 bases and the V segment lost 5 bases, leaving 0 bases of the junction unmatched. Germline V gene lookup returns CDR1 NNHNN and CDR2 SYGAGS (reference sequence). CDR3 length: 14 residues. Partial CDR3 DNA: TGTGCCAGCGGGGGACAGGGGGCAAACTCC. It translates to CASGGQGANS. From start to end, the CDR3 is CASGGQGANSDYTF.

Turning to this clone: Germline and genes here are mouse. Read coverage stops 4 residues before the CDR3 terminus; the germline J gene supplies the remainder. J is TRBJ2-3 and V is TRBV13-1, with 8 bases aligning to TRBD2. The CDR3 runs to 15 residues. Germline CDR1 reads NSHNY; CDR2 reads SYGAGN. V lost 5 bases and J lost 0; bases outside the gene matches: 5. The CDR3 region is CASRPGGMSAETLYF. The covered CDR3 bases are TGTGCCAGCAGACCTGGGGGGATGAGTGCAGAA.

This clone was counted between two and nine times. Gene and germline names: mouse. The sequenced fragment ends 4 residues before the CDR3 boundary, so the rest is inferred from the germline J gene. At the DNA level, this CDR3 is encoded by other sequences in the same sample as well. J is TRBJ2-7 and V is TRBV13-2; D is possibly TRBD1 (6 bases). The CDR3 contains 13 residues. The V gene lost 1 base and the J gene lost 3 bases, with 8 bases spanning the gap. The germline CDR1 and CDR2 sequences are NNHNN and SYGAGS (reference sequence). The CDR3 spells CASGDRTDYEQYF. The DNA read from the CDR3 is TGTGCCAGCGGTGATCGGACAGACTAT.

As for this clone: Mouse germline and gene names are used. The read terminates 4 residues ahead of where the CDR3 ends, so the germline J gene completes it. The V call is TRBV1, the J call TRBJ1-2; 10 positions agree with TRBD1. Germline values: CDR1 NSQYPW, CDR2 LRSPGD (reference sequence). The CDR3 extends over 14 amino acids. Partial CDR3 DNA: TGCACCTGCAGTGCAGGACAGGGGGCAGAC. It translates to CTCSAGQGAD. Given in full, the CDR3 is CTCSAGQGADDYTF.

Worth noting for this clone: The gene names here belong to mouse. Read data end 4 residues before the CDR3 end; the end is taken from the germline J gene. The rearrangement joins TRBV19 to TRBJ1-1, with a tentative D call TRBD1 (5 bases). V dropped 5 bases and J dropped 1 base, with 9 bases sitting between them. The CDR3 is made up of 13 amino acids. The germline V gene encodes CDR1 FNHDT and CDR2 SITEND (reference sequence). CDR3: CASRIGQNTEVFF. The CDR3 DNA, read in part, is TGTGCCAGCAGGATCGGACAAAACACA.

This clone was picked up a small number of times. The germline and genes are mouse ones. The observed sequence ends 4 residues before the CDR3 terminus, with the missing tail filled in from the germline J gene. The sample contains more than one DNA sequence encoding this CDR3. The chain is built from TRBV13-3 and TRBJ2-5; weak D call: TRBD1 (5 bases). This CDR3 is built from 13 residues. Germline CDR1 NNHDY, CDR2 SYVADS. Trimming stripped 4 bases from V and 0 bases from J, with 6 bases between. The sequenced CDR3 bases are TGTGCCAGCAGTCAGGGAAACCAAGAC. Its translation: CASSQGNQD. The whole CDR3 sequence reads CASSQGNQDTQYF.

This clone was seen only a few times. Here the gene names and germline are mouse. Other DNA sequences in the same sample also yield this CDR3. The sequenced CDR3 bases are TGTGCCAGCAGTGATCGGACAGACTAT. It is translated as CASSDRTDY. The entire CDR3 is CASSDRTDYEQYF. The chain couples TRBV13-1 to TRBJ2-7; D may be TRBD1 (6 bases). Coverage ceases 4 residues before the CDR3 finishes, and the germline J gene fills in the end. V lost 1 base and J 3 bases, leaving 8 bases between the germline ends. Germline lookup yields CDR1 NSHNY and CDR2 SYGAGN. The CDR3 runs to 13 residues.

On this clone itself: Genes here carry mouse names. Partial CDR3 DNA: TGTGCCAGCAGCACCGGGACAAATTCCTATAATTCGCCC. The encoded protein is CASSTGTNSYNSP. The entire CDR3 reads CASSTGTNSYNSPLYF. This chain uses TRBV19 with TRBJ1-6; a weak D match, TRBD1 (6 bases). The read halts 3 residues ahead of the CDR3 end, with the missing end drawn from the germline J gene. TRBJ1-6 is an ORF, with its function uncertain. This CDR3 region has 16 residues. Deletions cut 5 bases from V and 0 bases from J, with 12 bases between. Per the germline V gene, CDR1 is FNHDT and CDR2 is SITEND (reference sequence).

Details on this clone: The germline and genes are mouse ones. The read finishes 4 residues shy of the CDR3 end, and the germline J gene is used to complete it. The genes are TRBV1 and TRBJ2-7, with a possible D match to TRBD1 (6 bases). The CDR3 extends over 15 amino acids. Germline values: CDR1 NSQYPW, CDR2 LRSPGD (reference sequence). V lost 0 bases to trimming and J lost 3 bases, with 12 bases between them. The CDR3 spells CTCSADQRDIYEQYF. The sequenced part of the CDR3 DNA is TGCACCTGCAGTGCAGATCAACGGGACATCTAT.

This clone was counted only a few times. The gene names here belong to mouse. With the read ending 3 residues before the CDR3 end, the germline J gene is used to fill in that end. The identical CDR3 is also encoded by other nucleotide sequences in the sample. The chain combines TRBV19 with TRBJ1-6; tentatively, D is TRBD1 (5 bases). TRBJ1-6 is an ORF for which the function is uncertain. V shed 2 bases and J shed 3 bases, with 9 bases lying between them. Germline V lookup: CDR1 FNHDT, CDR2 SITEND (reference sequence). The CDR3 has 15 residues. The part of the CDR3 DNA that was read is TGTGCCAGCAGTATCCAGGGAGGCTATAATTCGCCC. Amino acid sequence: CASSIQGGYNSP. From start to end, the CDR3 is CASSIQGGYNSPLYF.